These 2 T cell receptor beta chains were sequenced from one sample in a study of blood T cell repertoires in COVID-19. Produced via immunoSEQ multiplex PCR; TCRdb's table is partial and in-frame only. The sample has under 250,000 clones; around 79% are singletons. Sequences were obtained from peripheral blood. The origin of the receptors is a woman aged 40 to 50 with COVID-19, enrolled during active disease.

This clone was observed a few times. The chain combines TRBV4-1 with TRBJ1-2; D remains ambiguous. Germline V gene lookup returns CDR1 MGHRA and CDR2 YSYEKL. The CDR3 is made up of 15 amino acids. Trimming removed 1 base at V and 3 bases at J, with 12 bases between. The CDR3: CASSQVVARDYGYTF. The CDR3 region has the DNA TGCGCCAGCAGCCAAGTTGTTGCCCGGGACTATGGCTACACCTTC.

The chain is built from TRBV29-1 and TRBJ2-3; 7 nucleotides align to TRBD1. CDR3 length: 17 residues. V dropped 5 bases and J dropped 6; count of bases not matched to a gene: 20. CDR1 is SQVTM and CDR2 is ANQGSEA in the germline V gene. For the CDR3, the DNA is TGCAGCGTTATTACAGGGGAAGAGGGATTCAGTGAGGATACGCAGTATTTT. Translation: CSVITGEEGFSEDTQYF.